This TCR beta chain was sequenced during a study of T cell changes during pregnancy in multiple sclerosis. Germline CDR1 LGHNA, CDR2 YSLEER. The CDR3 length is 16 residues. The V end lost 0 bases, the J end lost 3 bases, and 15 bases lay between the germline ends. In this sample, this clone turned up once. Clones were read by immunoSEQ multiplex PCR, and TCRdb kept only the in-frame ones, dropping some. The sample includes around 61,000 clones, 70% to 90% seen only once; the top ten take roughly 0.9%. The J gene is TRBJ2-7, the V gene TRBV4-3; D perhaps matches TRBD2 (6 bases). The clonotype comes from a female donor in good health, enrolled as a control in a pregnancy study. This specimen was peripheral blood, taken in the first trimester of pregnancy. In nucleotides, the CDR3 is TGCGCCAGCAGCCAAGATTCCGTTGGAGGGGTCTACGAGCAGTACTTC. Translation: CASSQDSVGGVYEQYF.